The rows below give T cell receptor beta chains drawn from one sample of a study of blood T cells in healthy people across ages. Each CDR3 protein gets one entry after TCRdb re-called the 5' RACE reads with MiXCR. Altogether some 710,000 distinct CDR3 sequences are present, 35% to 50% being singletons, with the ten largest covering approximately 18%. The sample taken for sequencing was blood. The receptor source for this set is an elderly man in good health. CDR3s include the opening cysteine and the closing phenylalanine or tryptophan. The D gene is left open where the match is weak. Clone size is given for some rows only: seen once, a few or many times, or a class if the clone is expanded.

TRBJ2-7 TRBV12-3/TRBV12-4 . TRBD2 TGTGCCAGCAGCCCGGGCGCGGCGGGAGAAGCCTACGAGCAGTACTTC CASSPGAAGEAYEQYF
TRBJ1-5 TRBV20-1 . TRBD1 TGCAGTGCAAGGGACAGGATTAGCAATCAGCCCCTGCATTTT CSARDRISNQPLHF
TRBJ2-5 TRBV5-6 . TRBD2 TGTGCCAGCAGCTTGCTCCGGGGACTAGCGGGAGGGAACCATGAGCAGTACTTC CASSLLRGLAGGNHEQYF
TRBJ2-1 TRBV3-1 . . TGTGCCAGCAGCCAACGACTAGTGAATGAGCAGTTCTTC CASSQRLVNEQFF
TRBJ1-4 TRBV9 few TRBD1 TGTGCCAGCAGCGTAGAGGGGACAGGGGACGAAAAACTGTTTTTT CASSVEGTGDEKLFF
TRBJ1-6 TRBV7-2 . TRBD1 TGTGCCAGCAGCTTAGATGGGACAGGGGTCGCACCCCTCCACTTT CASSLDGTGVAPLHF
TRBJ2-1 TRBV28 many TRBD2 TGTGCCAGCAGTTTGCGTCTAGGGACTAGGCCCAATGAGCAGTTCTTC CASSLRLGTRPNEQFF
TRBJ1-6 TRBV30 . . TGTGCCTGGAGTGTAGGGACGGGAGATTCACCCCCCCACTTT CAWSVGTGDSPPHF
TRBJ2-3 TRBV7-2 many . TGTGCCAGCAGCTTGGAAGGGCGGGGAGGCACAGATACGCAGTATTTT CASSLEGRGGTDTQYF
TRBJ2-7 TRBV20-1 . TRBD2 TGCAGTGCTACCAGCGGGGGGGGACCCTACGAGCAGTACTTC CSATSGGGPYEQYF
TRBJ2-5 TRBV20-1 . . TGCAGTACTGCATCACCTCGGCCGGGTCAAGAGACCCAGTACTTC CSTASPRPGQETQYF
TRBJ2-3 TRBV6-6 few TRBD2 TGTGCCAGCAGAAACCTAGCGGGAGGGCCAATAGATACGCAGTATTTT CASRNLAGGPIDTQYF
TRBJ2-2 TRBV20-1 few TRBD2 TGCAGTGCTAGAGACGTTCTAGCGGGAGGGATAAGGTCCAACACCGGGGAGCTGTTTTTT CSARDVLAGGIRSNTGELFF
TRBJ2-1 TRBV12-3/TRBV12-4 . . TGTGCCAGCGCCTTAGGGGTGAATGAGCAGTTCTTC CASALGVNEQFF